The entry that follows covers one TCR beta chain sequence. Antigen: not known. The CDR3 length is 16 residues. The data belong to a study of vaccination and CD4 T cells after COVID-19. Study summary: Recovered patients in the cohort numbered six men and four women, two of them Hispanic. Post-vaccine specimens were obtained a median approximately 70 days after dose two (range 14 to 241). General study findings and limits: Vaccine-specific clones numbering 304 of 307 showed spike mono-reactivity in convalescent patients.

Sequencing of DNA taken from cultured CD4+ T cells relied on the Oncomine TCR Beta short-read assay. From cultured CD4+ T cells, genomic DNA was extracted. TCRdb reanalysed the PCR reads using MiXCR and keeps one entry per CDR3 protein. The table records about 23,000 distinct CDR3 sequences, about 35% of them present only once. Described time point: late sampling 161 to 241 days after vaccination in three convalescent patients. Treatment meaning: approximately 11-day PBMC culture with coronavirus spike peptide pools or control peptides (ViraFEST assay). This TCR was recovered from a human donor who had recovered from COVID-19. The chain is built from TRBV21-1 and TRBJ1-2. TRBV21-1 is a pseudogene segment. The sample consisted of CD4+ T cells from blood, cultured in vitro, taken about 7 months after SARS-CoV-2 vaccination. The chain's CDR3 is CASSAPEQRSLPGYTF. The CDR3 coding sequence is TGTGCCAGCAGCGCACCCGAACAGCGATCTCTCCCTGGCTACACCTTC.